Listed below are T cell receptor beta chains from one sample, sequenced in a study of T cell repertoires in cytomegalovirus infection. From the reads, TCRdb called clonotypes with MiXCR, one entry per CDR3 protein. The sample includes hundreds of thousands of distinct CDR3 sequences, under 45% of them seen just once. No antigen has been assigned to these receptors. This material consisted of cultured PBMCs, taken from culture after CMV antigen stimulation. These receptors were taken from a human donor in good health (CMV status not recorded). Some clones in this sample may be carry-over from other donors' samples. CDR3s include the opening cysteine and the closing phenylalanine or tryptophan. A D gene is named only where the DNA matches it firmly. Rows may omit the clone size; those that give it use once, few, many or a size class.

15 | TRBJ2-1 | TRBV6-5 | NA | NA | CASSYFWDGRNEQFF | TGTGCCAGCAGTTACTTTTGGGACGGACGCAATGAGCAGTTCTTC
12 | TRBJ2-3 | TRBV2 | NA | NA | CASYGGTDTQYF | TGTGCCAGCTATGGGGGTACAGATACGCAGTATTTT
17 | TRBJ1-1 | TRBV7-4 | TRBD1 | NA | CASSNPRERTGVTEAFF | TGTGCCAGCAGCAATCCCCGGGAGCGGACAGGGGTTACTGAAGCTTTCTTT
14 | TRBJ2-2 | TRBV6-1 | NA | few | CASRWTINTGELFF | TGTGCCAGCAGGTGGACTATAAACACCGGGGAGCTGTTTTTT
15 | TRBJ2-7 | TRBV11-1 | NA | NA | CASSSRGSSSYEQYF | TGTGCCAGCAGCTCCCGGGGTTCCTCTTCCTACGAGCAGTACTTC
13 | TRBJ1-1 | TRBV5-5 | NA | NA | CASSVDSLWGAFF | TGTGCCAGCAGCGTGGACAGCCTGTGGGGAGCTTTCTTT
15 | TRBJ2-3 | TRBV19 | TRBD2 | NA | CASTSPQRGTDTQYF | TGTGCCAGCACCAGCCCCCAGCGGGGGACAGATACGCAGTATTTT
12 | TRBJ2-5 | TRBV19 | NA | NA | CASSIRDGTQYF | TGTGCCAGTAGTATCCGGGACGGGACCCAGTACTTC
14 | TRBJ2-2 | TRBV7-2 | NA | few | CASSSISRAGELFF | TGTGCCAGCAGCTCAATTTCACGCGCCGGGGAGCTGTTTTTT
16 | TRBJ2-3 | TRBV11-2 | TRBD2 | NA | CASSRTGTSGKDTQYF | TGTGCCAGCAGCCGAACGGGGACTAGCGGGAAGGATACGCAGTATTTT
15 | TRBJ1-2 | TRBV7-2 | TRBD1 | many | CASSPLRGGANGYTF | TGTGCCAGCAGCCCCCTCAGGGGGGGGGCAAATGGCTACACCTTC
14 | TRBJ2-5 | TRBV7-8 | NA | many | CASSLRTGRETQYF | TGTGCCAGCAGCCTGCGGACGGGGCGGGAGACCCAGTACTTC
13 | TRBJ1-5 | TRBV7-8 | NA | NA | CASSSARGQPQHF | TGTGCCAGCAGCTCGGCCAGGGGTCAGCCCCAGCATTTT
14 | TRBJ2-3 | TRBV7-8 | NA | NA | CASSSPDTIETQYF | TGTGCCAGCAGCTCTCCCGACACAATAGAGACGCAGTATTTT
15 | TRBJ2-1 | TRBV7-8 | TRBD2 | NA | CASSILAGPYNEQFF | TGTGCCAGCAGCATCTTAGCGGGGCCTTACAATGAGCAGTTCTTC
15 | TRBJ2-1 | TRBV7-9 | TRBD2 | NA | CASSPLAASRNEQFF | TGTGCCAGCAGTCCCCTAGCGGCGTCCCGCAATGAGCAGTTCTTC
18 | TRBJ2-6 | TRBV10-3 | TRBD2 | NA | CAISEGGVRSSGANVLTF | TGTGCCATCAGTGAGGGGGGGGTCAGGAGCTCTGGGGCCAACGTCCTGACTTTC